Below are 30 T cell receptor beta chains sequenced from a single sample in a study of post-analysis software for immune sequencing data. Carried by the TCR beta cDNA libraries were unique molecular identifiers. TCRdb ran MiXCR on the PCR reads and lists one entry per CDR3 protein. The table includes about 800,000 distinct CDR3 sequences, around 27% detected once. The antigens for these receptors are not known. Findings of the study overall: There were a few TRBV segments more frequent in patients than controls, and TRBV5-6, TRBV5-1 and TRBV20-1 were among them.

The sequenced sample consisted of blood. The receptors shown here come from a girl aged 10-17 years with multiple sclerosis.

This clonotype has a handful of counts. This chain connects TRBV4-3 to TRBJ2-7; D is perhaps TRBD1 (6 bases). CDR1 and CDR2 (germline): LGHNA, YSLEER. This CDR3 contains 14 residues. V gave up 1 base and J gave up 2 bases, with 9 bases separating them. The CDR3 protein is CASSQVGQTYEQYF. The DNA for the CDR3 is TGCGCCAGCAGCCAAGTCGGACAGACCTACGAGCAGTACTTC.

V usage is TRBV29-1 and J usage is TRBJ2-1; possible D gene TRBD1, 5 bases. The CDR3 is 14 amino acids. Trimming shortened V by 5 bases and J by 4 bases, and 15 bases separated the two germline ends. Germline CDR1 and CDR2: SQVTM and ANQGSEA. CDR3 in DNA: TGCAGCGTTCCGGTCCCGCCAGGGTACAATGAGCAGTTCTTC. Its protein is CSVPVPPGYNEQFF.

The chain is built from TRBV6-5 and TRBJ2-1, with D possibly being TRBD2 (5 bases). With 5 bases removed from V and 6 bases from J, the gap between germline ends came to 14 bases. CDR1 is MNHEY and CDR2 is SVGAGI in the germline V gene. The CDR3 is 14 amino acids. The CDR3 protein is CASSREPGINEQFF. The CDR3 region has the DNA TGTGCCAGCAGTAGGGAGCCCGGCATCAATGAGCAGTTCTTC.

The table lists this clonotype with a few counts. V gene TRBV10-3 combines with J gene TRBJ2-6, with 8 bases fitting TRBD1. Germline CDR1 ENHRY, CDR2 SYGVKD. V lost 4 bases to trimming and J lost 1 base; unmatched junction nucleotides: 3. The CDR3 spans 16 residues. CDR3 amino acids: CAISGQGNSGANVLTF. The DNA for the CDR3 is TGTGCCATCAGTGGACAGGGGAATTCTGGGGCCAACGTCCTGACTTTC.

The chain combines TRBV6-6 with TRBJ1-1; 12 bases are a match to TRBD1. Trimming took 0 bases from V and 5 from J; bases not matched to a gene: 4. There are 16 residues in the CDR3. Germline CDR1 MNHNY, CDR2 SVGAGI (reference sequence). CDR3 protein: CASSYSGTGGFTEAFF. The CDR3 nucleotides are TGTGCCAGCAGTTACTCCGGGACAGGGGGCTTTACTGAAGCTTTCTTT.

This clonotype was observed a handful of times. The chain is built from TRBV27 and TRBJ1-2; TRBD1 might be the D (6 bases). The CDR3 length is 14 residues. Trimming cost V 0 bases and J 8 bases, with 13 bases left between them. Germline V gives CDR1 MNHEY, CDR2 SMNVEV (reference sequence). The CDR3 DNA sequence: TGTGCCAGCAGTTTATCGGTCAGGGGAAGGGGCTACACCTTC. Translation: CASSLSVRGRGYTF.

This clonotype has at least ten counts. The V gene is TRBV20-1, the J gene TRBJ2-7; D is possibly TRBD1 or TRBD2 (5 bases each). V shed 0 bases and J shed 5 bases, with 11 bases lying between them. Germline V gene lookup returns CDR1 DFQATT and CDR2 SNEGSKA (reference sequence). The CDR3 extends over 13 amino acids. CDR3 sequence (DNA): TGCAGTGCTAGAGAGGGACGTGGGGACGAGCAGTACTTC. It codes for CSAREGRGDEQYF.

This clonotype occurred a few times. V gene TRBV10-3 combines with J gene TRBJ2-6; D is ambiguous. This CDR3 is 16 amino acids long. V lost 0 bases and J lost 3, with 9 bases in between. Germline V gene data show CDR1 as ENHRY and CDR2 as SYGVKD. CDR3 protein: CAISESDRVGANVLTF. CDR3 nucleotides: TGTGCCATCAGTGAGTCTGACCGCGTTGGGGCCAACGTCCTGACTTTC.

The rearrangement uses TRBV7-2 and TRBJ2-1, with TRBD2 matching over 14 bases. There are 19 residues in the CDR3. Germline-derived CDR1 and CDR2 are SGHTA and FQGNSA. Trimming cost V 5 bases and J 1 base; bases outside gene matches: 10. The CDR3 DNA reads as TGTGCCAGCAGCCCATCCGCGACTAGCGGGAGGGTTTCCTACAATGAGCAGTTCTTC. This encodes CASSPSATSGRVSYNEQFF. The entire variable domain, with the rest obtained from reference TRBV7-2 and TRBJ2-1, is as follows: GAGVSQSPSNKVTEKGKDVELRCDPISGHTALYWYRQSLGQGLEFLIYFQGNSAPDKSGLPSDRFSAERTGGSVSTLTIQRTQQEDSAVYLCASSPSATSGRVSYNEQFFGPGTRLTVL.

This clonotype was seen more than once but under ten times. The rearrangement links TRBV7-2 to TRBJ1-2; a weak D match, TRBD1 (6 bases). The CDR3 has 13 amino acids. Per the germline V gene, CDR1 is SGHTA and CDR2 is FQGNSA. Trimming left V 6 bases short and J 7 bases short, with 15 bases between. The CDR3 here is CASRLNRVFGYTF. Written as DNA, the CDR3 is TGTGCCAGCAGACTTAACAGGGTATTTGGCTACACCTTC.

This clonotype was observed a handful of times. The V gene is TRBV3-1, the J gene TRBJ2-7; 7 nucleotides line up with TRBD2. The end of the DNA aligns better with TRBJ2-5, so the J call may be wrong. CDR1 is LGHDT, CDR2 YNNKEL, per germline (reference sequence). CDR3 length: 17 residues. CDR3 in DNA: TGTGCCAGCAGCCAAGATGTTTGGTCTAGCGGTTTGGAGACCCAGTACTTC. This translates into CASSQDVWSSGLETQYF.

The chain is built from TRBV6-5 and TRBJ1-4; a possible D gene is TRBD1 (5 bases). This CDR3 comprises 14 residues. V lost 4 bases, J lost 4 bases, and 10 bases lay in between. Germline values: CDR1 MNHEY, CDR2 SVGAGI. CDR3 DNA: TGTGCCAGCAGTTCGCATCAGGGTAATGAAAAACTGTTTTTT. Translation: CASSSHQGNEKLFF.

This clonotype was seen only a few times. V usage is TRBV5-5 and J usage is TRBJ2-5, with D tentatively TRBD1 (5 bases). Germline values: CDR1 SGHKS, CDR2 YYEKEE (reference sequence). This CDR3 has 13 residues. The V end was cut by 6 bases, the J end by 1 base, with 10 bases between. Written as DNA, the CDR3 is TGTGCCAGCACCATTGGGGCCCAAGAGACCCAGTACTTC. The encoded protein is CASTIGAQETQYF.

The genes are TRBV25-1 and TRBJ1-2; perhaps TRBD1 as D (5 bases). This CDR3 is 12 amino acids long. Trimming pared 8 bases from V and 1 base from J, leaving 8 bases between. Germline CDR1 is MGHDK and CDR2 is SYGVNS. The CDR3 nucleotides read TGTGCCAGCTCCGGGGGTAACTATGGCTACACCTTC. Amino acids: CASSGGNYGYTF.

This chain connects TRBV27 to TRBJ2-1, with 14 positions matching TRBD2. CDR3 length: 16 amino acids. J gave up 10 bases and V 3 bases, and 8 bases lay outside the gene matches. CDR1 is MNHEY, CDR2 SMNVEV, per germline (reference sequence). CDR3 in DNA: TGTGCCAGCAGTTTCGGGGGACTAGCGGGAGTACAAGAGCAGTTCTTC. Translated: CASSFGGLAGVQEQFF.

In this sample, this clonotype turned up a few times. The CDR3 here is CSARQGASTNEKLFF. The CDR3 DNA reads TGCAGTGCTAGACAGGGGGCGTCGACTAATGAAAAACTGTTTTTT. The V gene is TRBV20-1, the J gene TRBJ1-4, with 8 positions matching TRBD1. This CDR3 is built from 15 residues. Germline CDR1 reads DFQATT; CDR2 reads SNEGSKA (reference sequence). V lost 2 bases to trimming and J lost 2 bases; unmatched junction nucleotides: 4.

The chain carries TRBV12-3 or TRBV12-4 and TRBJ2-7; D call uncertain. The CDR3 spans 15 residues. Trimming cost V 5 bases and J 7 bases, with 21 bases left between them. This CDR3 is CASSPYSGLRREQYF. DNA of the CDR3: TGTGCCAGCAGTCCTTACTCCGGGTTGAGAAGGGAGCAGTACTTC.

This clonotype was detected ten times or more. The chain joins TRBV6-5 to TRBJ2-6, with unresolved D. CDR1 MNHEY and CDR2 SVGAGI come from the germline V gene. The CDR3 has 14 amino acids. Trimming shortened V by 6 bases and J by 3 bases, and 9 bases separated the two germline ends. This CDR3 is CASSFQGGANVLTF. CDR3 bases: TGTGCCAGCAGCTTTCAAGGTGGGGCCAACGTCCTGACTTTC.

This clonotype was seen at least ten times. The rearrangement joins TRBV15 to TRBJ2-3; possibly TRBD1 for D (6 bases). Trimming stripped 2 bases from V and 4 bases from J, with 10 bases between. CDR1 is LNHNV and CDR2 is YYDKDF in the germline V gene (reference sequence). This CDR3 comprises 14 residues. In DNA form, the CDR3 reads TGTGCCACCAGCAGACTCAGGGGCGCAGATACGCAGTATTTT. Its protein is CATSRLRGADTQYF.

The rearrangement uses TRBV19 and TRBJ1-1; D possibly corresponds to TRBD1 (5 bases). V dropped 4 bases and J dropped 1 base, with 7 bases sitting between them. The CDR3 has 13 residues. Germline lookup yields CDR1 LNHDA and CDR2 SQIVND (reference sequence). Here the CDR3 DNA reads TGTGCCAGTAGTAATACAGGGAACACTGAAGCTTTCTTT. It codes for CASSNTGNTEAFF.

Note on this clonotype: At one boundary the junction diverges from the germline segment, which might be a read error. The CDR3 protein is CASSQHRQRAYEQCF. For the CDR3, the DNA is TGCGCCAGCAGTCAACACCGACAGCGAGCCTACGAGCAGTGCTTC. This rearrangement joins TRBV23-1 to TRBJ2-7; the D gene is possibly TRBD1 (5 bases). TRBV23-1 is given ORF status, its function remaining uncertain. This CDR3 comprises 15 residues.

The chain employs TRBV29-1 and TRBJ1-2, with a weak D call TRBD1 (5 bases). Germline V gene lookup returns CDR1 SQVTM and CDR2 ANQGSEA. The CDR3 has 11 amino acids. The V end lost 8 bases, the J end lost 8 bases, and 15 bases lay between the germline ends. Here the CDR3 DNA reads TGCAGCTCCAGGGTCCGGAGCGGCTACACCTTC. Its translation is CSSRVRSGYTF.

This clonotype appeared a few times. J is TRBJ2-3 and V is TRBV6-1; 9 positions match TRBD1. The V segment lost 2 bases and the J segment 6 bases; nucleotides outside the gene matches: 6. Germline V CDR1 and CDR2: MNHNS, SASEGT. The CDR3 extends over 15 amino acids. The DNA of the CDR3 is TGTGCCAGCAGTGAAAACAGGGGGCGCGGGGATACGCAGTATTTT. As protein: CASSENRGRGDTQYF.

The V and J genes are TRBV6-6 and TRBJ2-1; the match to TRBD1 covers 9 bases. Trimming at V came to 6 bases and at J to 5 bases, leaving 11 bases not matched to a gene. Germline-derived CDR1 and CDR2 are MNHNY and SVGAGI (reference sequence). The CDR3 runs to 16 residues. CDR3 bases: TGTGCCAGCAGGCCTAACAGGGGGCCGCCCAACAATGAGCAGTTCTTC. Its protein product is CASRPNRGPPNNEQFF.

A few counts support this clonotype. The chain is built from TRBV11-2 and TRBJ2-4, with 9 bases identical to TRBD1. The CDR3 covers 16 residues. V lost 5 bases, J lost 10 bases, and 15 bases stayed unmatched. Germline values: CDR1 SGHAT, CDR2 FQNNGV. The CDR3 DNA is TGTGCCAGCAGCGCCTACAGGGGGCAGCGGCGTTTAATTCAGTACTTC. It is translated as CASSAYRGQRRLIQYF.

This clonotype showed up just a few times. V usage is TRBV6-1 and J usage is TRBJ2-1; 9 bases line up with TRBD1. CDR3 size: 15 residues. Germline values: CDR1 MNHNS, CDR2 SASEGT. V was pared by 4 bases and J by 5 bases, with 6 bases of the junction left unmatched. This CDR3 reads CASSGYRGQNNEQFF. The CDR3 DNA follows: TGTGCCAGCAGTGGATACAGGGGGCAGAACAATGAGCAGTTCTTC.

V is TRBV20-1 and J is TRBJ2-3; D is perhaps TRBD2 (6 bases). The germline V and J ends were trimmed by 1 base and 10 bases, with 12 bases remaining between them. The germline V gene encodes CDR1 DFQATT and CDR2 SNEGSKA (reference sequence). The CDR3 consists of 12 residues. The CDR3 DNA follows: TGCAGTGCTAGAGGGATGGGAGGATCGCAGTATTTT. Residues: CSARGMGGSQYF.

The chain joins TRBV3-1 to TRBJ2-3; TRBD2 agrees at 11 bases. The CDR3 spans 16 residues. CDR1 and CDR2 from the germline V gene are LGHDT and YNNKEL (reference sequence). Unmatched junction bases numbered 8, after V lost 4 bases and J lost 5 bases. The CDR3 loop reads CASSLNSGGAGDTQYF. The CDR3 nucleotides are TGTGCCAGCAGCCTCAATAGCGGGGGGGCGGGAGATACGCAGTATTTT.

The chain combines TRBV7-2 with TRBJ1-6; D unresolved. Germline V gene lookup returns CDR1 SGHTA and CDR2 FQGNSA. V shed 5 bases and J shed 4 bases, with 9 bases lying between them. CDR3 size: 14 residues. CDR3 in amino acids: CASSVAGYNSPLHF. CDR3 nucleotides: TGTGCCAGCAGCGTGGCGGGGTATAATTCACCCCTCCACTTT.

The chain carries TRBV24-1 and TRBJ2-1, with 10 bases fitting TRBD2. The CDR3 is 17 residues long. J was trimmed by 2 bases and V by 6 bases; bases with no gene match: 9. Looked up from germline, CDR1 is KGHDR and CDR2 is SFDVKD. CDR3 loop: CATSRESGRAAYNEQFF. The DNA for the CDR3 is TGTGCCACCAGTCGAGAAAGCGGGAGGGCCGCCTACAATGAGCAGTTCTTC.